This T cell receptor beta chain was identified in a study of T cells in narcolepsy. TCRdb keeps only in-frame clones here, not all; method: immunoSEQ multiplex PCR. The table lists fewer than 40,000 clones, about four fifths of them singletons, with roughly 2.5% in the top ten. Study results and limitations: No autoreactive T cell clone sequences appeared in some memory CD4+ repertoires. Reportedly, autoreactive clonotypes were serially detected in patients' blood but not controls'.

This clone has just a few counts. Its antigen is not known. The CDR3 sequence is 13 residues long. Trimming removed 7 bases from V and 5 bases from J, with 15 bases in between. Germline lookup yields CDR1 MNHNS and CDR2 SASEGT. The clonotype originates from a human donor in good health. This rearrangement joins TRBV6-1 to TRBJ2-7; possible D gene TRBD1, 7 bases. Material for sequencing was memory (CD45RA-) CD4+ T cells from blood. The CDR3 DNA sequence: TGTGCCAGCACTTTGACAGGGAGGAACGAGCAGTACTTC. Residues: CASTLTGRNEQYF.